The rows below give T cell receptor beta chains drawn from one sample of a study of beta chain features in type 1 diabetes. This table comes from immunoSEQ multiplex PCR, and its TCRdb copy is limited to in-frame clones, with some not included. The sample yields about 150,000 clones, approximately 8.1% seen once. Sequencing was carried out using central memory CD4+ T cells from blood. All receptors come from a man younger than 35 in good health. CDR3s include the opening cysteine and the closing phenylalanine or tryptophan. A D gene is named only where the DNA matches it firmly. A clone size is listed for some rows: how often the clone was seen (once, few, many), or a class if it is expanded.

v_call	d_call	j_call	clone_size	cdr3_nt	cdr3_aa
TRBV9	NA	TRBJ1-4	NA	TGTGCCAGCAGCGTAGGGCCTCAGGCTAATGAAAAACTGTTTTTT	CASSVGPQANEKLFF
TRBV28	TRBD1	TRBJ2-7	NA	TGTGCCAGCAGTTTAACAGGGGATCCCTACGAGCAGTACTTC	CASSLTGDPYEQYF
TRBV4-2	NA	TRBJ2-1	many	TGTGCCAGCAGCCAAGCGACGGGAGAGAGGTACAATGAGCAGTTCTTC	CASSQATGERYNEQFF
TRBV2	NA	TRBJ1-5	NA	TGTGCCAGCAGTGTAAGACAGGGCAATCAGCCCCAGCATTTT	CASSVRQGNQPQHF
TRBV21-1	NA	TRBJ2-7	few	TGTGCCAGCAGCAAAGGACAGGGAGCCCACGAGCAGTACTTC	CASSKGQGAHEQYF
TRBV9	NA	TRBJ2-1	NA	TGTGCCAGCAGTGCACTAGGGGAGGCGGAGCAGTTCTTC	CASSALGEAEQFF
TRBV4-1	NA	TRBJ2-7	NA	TGCGCCAGCAGCCCCCTACAGGGACCCTACGAGCAGTACTTC	CASSPLQGPYEQYF
TRBV6-5	TRBD1	TRBJ1-1	few	TGTGCCAGCAGTTTCCCGGGACAGGAAGCTTTCTTT	CASSFPGQEAFF
TRBV7-8	NA	TRBJ1-5	NA	TGTGCCAGCAGCTTGGGTCTGGGAGACCAGCATTTT	CASSLGLGDQHF
TRBV9	NA	TRBJ2-5	few	TGTGCCAGCAGCGTAGATTCAGGGGCCAGGGAGACCCAGTACTTC	CASSVDSGARETQYF
TRBV5-6	NA	TRBJ1-2	NA	TGTGCCAGCAGCTTAGGCCCTTCCTCCGGGGGGCTTGGCTACACCTTC	CASSLGPSSGGLGYTF
TRBV7-2	NA	TRBJ2-7	many	TGTGCCAGCAGCTTAATGGGGGGACCCTACGAGCAGTACTTC	CASSLMGGPYEQYF
TRBV7-3	TRBD1	TRBJ2-7	NA	TGTGCCAGCAGCCCGACAGGGCCCTACGAGCAGTACTTC	CASSPTGPYEQYF
TRBV7-9	NA	TRBJ2-1	once	TGTGCCAGCAGCACCAAACTAGGGAGCTCCTACAATGAGCAGTTCTTC	CASSTKLGSSYNEQFF
TRBV28	NA	TRBJ1-1	NA	TGTGCCACCTACCAGGCAGGGTCGAACACTGAAGCTTTCTTT	CATYQAGSNTEAFF
TRBV7-2	NA	TRBJ1-6	few	TGTGCCAGCAGCCGAAATGCATTAGGGGGTTCACCCCTCCACTTT	CASSRNALGGSPLHF
TRBV6-1	TRBD1	TRBJ2-1	NA	TGTGCCAGCAGTGAAGGAGGGACAGTGTACAATGAGCAGTTCTTC	CASSEGGTVYNEQFF
TRBV7-2	TRBD1	TRBJ2-7	NA	TGTGCCAGCAGGTTACCGGGACAGAGTTCCTACGAGCAGTACTTC	CASRLPGQSSYEQYF
TRBV9	NA	TRBJ1-4	NA	TGTGCCAGCAGCGTAGACGGAAGAAGGGAGGAAAAACTGTTTTTT	CASSVDGRREEKLFF
TRBV5-4	TRBD1	TRBJ2-5	few	TGTGCCAGCAGCCAGGGGGCTGGTGAGACCCAGTACTTC	CASSQGAGETQYF
TRBV27	TRBD1	TRBJ1-2	NA	TGTGCCAGCAGTTTACTCGGACAGGGGCGATATGGCTACACCTTC	CASSLLGQGRYGYTF
TRBV6-6	NA	TRBJ2-3	few	TGTGCCAGCAGTTACGGCCAGACTGGATCCACAGATACGCAGTATTTT	CASSYGQTGSTDTQYF
TRBV10-2	NA	TRBJ1-1	few	TGCGCCAGCAGTGAACAGATGTACACTGAAGCTTTCTTT	CASSEQMYTEAFF
TRBV30	NA	TRBJ1-5	NA	TGTGCCTGGAGTGGGGGGGAGGGTCAGCCCCAGCATTTT	CAWSGGEGQPQHF
TRBV7-8	NA	TRBJ1-1	few	TGTGCCAGCAGCCCTAGATTGATGAACACTGAAGCTTTCTTT	CASSPRLMNTEAFF
TRBV2	TRBD1	TRBJ2-7	NA	TGTGCCAGCAACCGGGACAGCTATTACGAGCAGTACTTC	CASNRDSYYEQYF
TRBV7-2	TRBD1	TRBJ1-3	few	TGTGCCAGCAGCCCCGGGACAGCGGGAAACACCATATATTTT	CASSPGTAGNTIYF
TRBV7-2	NA	TRBJ2-7	many	TGTGCCAGCAGCCGGTCAGGGGGAGGCGAGCAGTACTTC	CASSRSGGGEQYF
TRBV18	NA	TRBJ1-1	NA	TGTGCCAGCTCACCACAGAAGGGGGTTATGAACACTGAAGCTTTCTTT	CASSPQKGVMNTEAFF
TRBV14	NA	TRBJ2-7	few	TGTGCCAGCAGCCAAGGGAGAGCTGAGCAGTACTTC	CASSQGRAEQYF